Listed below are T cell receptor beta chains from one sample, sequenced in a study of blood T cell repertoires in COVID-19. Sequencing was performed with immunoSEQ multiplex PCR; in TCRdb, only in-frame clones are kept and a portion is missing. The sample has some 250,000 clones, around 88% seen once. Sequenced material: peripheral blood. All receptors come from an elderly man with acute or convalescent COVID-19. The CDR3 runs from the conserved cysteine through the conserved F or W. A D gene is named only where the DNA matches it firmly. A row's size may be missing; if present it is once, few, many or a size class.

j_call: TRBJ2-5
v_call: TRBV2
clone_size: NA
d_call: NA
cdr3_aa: CASAQGETQYF
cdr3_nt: TGTGCCAGCGCGCAGGGAGAGACCCAGTACTTC

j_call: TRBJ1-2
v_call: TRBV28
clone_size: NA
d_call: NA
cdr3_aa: CASIPTLAGQGFAHGYTF
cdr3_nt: TGTGCCAGCATTCCTACCCTAGCGGGGCAGGGGTTTGCTCACGGCTACACCTTC

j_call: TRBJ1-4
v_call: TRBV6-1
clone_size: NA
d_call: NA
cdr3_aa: CASSEGPNEKLFF
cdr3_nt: TGTGCCAGCAGTGAGGGGCCGAATGAAAAACTGTTTTTT

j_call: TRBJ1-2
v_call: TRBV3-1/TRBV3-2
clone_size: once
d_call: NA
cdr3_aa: CASSSLYGYTF
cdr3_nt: TGTGCCAGCAGCTCACTATATGGCTACACCTTC

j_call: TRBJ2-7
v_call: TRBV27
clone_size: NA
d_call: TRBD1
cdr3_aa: CASSFGPYGTDSYEQYF
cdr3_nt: TGTGCCAGCAGTTTTGGCCCTTACGGGACAGACTCCTACGAGCAGTACTTC

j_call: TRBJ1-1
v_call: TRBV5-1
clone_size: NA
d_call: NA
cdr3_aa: CASGARANTEAFF
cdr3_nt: TGCGCCAGCGGGGCCCGGGCGAACACTGAAGCTTTCTTT

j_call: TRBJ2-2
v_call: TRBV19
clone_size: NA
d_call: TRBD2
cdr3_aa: CASSIGQRGGTGELFF
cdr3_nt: TGTGCCAGTAGTATAGGCCAGCGGGGGGGTACCGGGGAGCTGTTTTTT

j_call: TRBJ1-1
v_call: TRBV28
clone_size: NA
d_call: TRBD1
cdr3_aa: CASSPTGVNTEAFF
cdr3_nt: TGTGCCAGCAGTCCGACAGGGGTGAACACTGAAGCTTTCTTT

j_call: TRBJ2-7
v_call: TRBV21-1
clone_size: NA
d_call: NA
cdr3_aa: CASALGRGIYEQYF
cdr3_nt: TGTGCCAGCGCCCTGGGGAGGGGGATTTACGAGCAGTACTTC

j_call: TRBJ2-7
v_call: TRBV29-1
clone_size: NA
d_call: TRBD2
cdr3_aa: CSVDVAGGNEQYF
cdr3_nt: TGCAGCGTTGACGTAGCGGGAGGCAACGAGCAGTACTTC

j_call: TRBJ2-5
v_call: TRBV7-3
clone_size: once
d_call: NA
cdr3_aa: CASSELAGPIQETQYF
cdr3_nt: TGTGCCAGCAGCGAGCTGGCGGGACCGATACAAGAGACCCAGTACTTC

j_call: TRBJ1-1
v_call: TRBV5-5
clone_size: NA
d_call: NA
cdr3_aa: CASRYEGMNTEAFF
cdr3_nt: TGTGCCAGCAGGTATGAGGGCATGAACACTGAAGCTTTCTTT